This T cell receptor beta chain was captured in a study of T cell repertoires in cytomegalovirus infection (dated by TCRdb to about 2019). About the full investigation: Recently identified HLA-C-restricted CMV epitopes, whose presentation resists viral immunomodulation, were targeted by peptide stimulations together with well-studied HLA-B-restricted epitopes. Donor HLA type was relevant to the analysis, as public TCR beta signatures indicated carriage of CMV infection together with the matching HLA type. Here is what the overall study found, with its caveats: Cumulative frequency of public TCR beta family members discriminated carriers of CMV infection plus the relevant HLA type in this cohort and an independent approximately 340-donor cohort. The ex vivo response was dominated by HLA-C-restricted CMV-specific TCR beta clonotypes, which also provided the single most frequent clonotype in two of eight donors.

Reading the label with the study, this specimen's treatment or condition is: in vitro stimulation with specific CMV peptide epitopes to enrich CMV-specific T cells. Notes on this clonotype: Its antigen specificity is not known. Per-nucleotide qualities are absent, and no much larger clonotype sits a single base away.

The CDR3 holds 15 amino acids from the cysteine to the phenylalanine. Only the CDR3 part of the read is kept: 45 bases, read in frame from the first base. V drops 5 bases and J drops 1 base, leaving 12 bases in between. For CDR1 and CDR2, the germline V gene lists MNHNS and SASEGT. TCRdb lists the instrument as Illumina HiSeq 1500. TCRdb trimmed public reads at Q25 via fastp, called clones via MiXCR and kept in-frame beta chains. Rows merge per CDR3 protein into single entries with the most common DNA and genes. A total of roughly 340,000 distinct CDR3 sequences appear in this sample, 29% of them only once. Together, the top ten hold around 20% of the sample.

The chain uses TRBV6-1 and TRBJ1-5; no D gene is confidently identified. This specimen was cultured PBMCs, taken from culture after CMV antigen stimulation. The sequence was collected from a human donor in good health (CMV status not recorded). Some clones in this sample may be carry-over from other donors' samples. The DNA sequence is given as TGTGCCAGCAGTAAACCGGCGGCGAGCAATCAGCCCCAGCATTTT. It specifies CASSKPAASNQPQHF.